This T cell receptor (beta chain) was found in a study of human T cells and chemical hapten exposure. Study information: TCR yield per sample varied, mainly due to pooled library volumes.

One entry per CDR3 protein results from TCRdb running MiXCR on the RACE reads. This table holds 96,000 or so distinct CDR3 sequences, 9.3% found once. Time point of the sample: patch test 2, 6 weeks after DPC sensitization. Described treatment: therapeutic diphenylcyclopropenone sensitization with weekly scalp DPC. The study drew its donors from alopecia patients who were 18 to 70 years old and suitable for DPC. This clonotype was found many times. Sequenced material: whole blood, taken in connection with sensitization to the hapten diphenylcyclopropenone (DPC). This TCR was recovered from a woman aged 35 to 49 with alopecia areata. Some clones in this sample may be carry-over from other donors' samples.

The CDR3, as DNA: TGTGCCAGCAGCCTGCGCCCAGAGGGCGGAGAGCAGTACTTC. Its translation: CASSLRPEGGEQYF. The chain has TRBV7-8 and TRBJ2-7; maybe TRBD2 (5 bases). The V end lost 5 bases, the J end lost 7 bases, and 18 bases lay between the germline ends. The germline CDR1 and CDR2 sequences are SGHVS and FQNEAQ. The CDR3 totals 14 residues.